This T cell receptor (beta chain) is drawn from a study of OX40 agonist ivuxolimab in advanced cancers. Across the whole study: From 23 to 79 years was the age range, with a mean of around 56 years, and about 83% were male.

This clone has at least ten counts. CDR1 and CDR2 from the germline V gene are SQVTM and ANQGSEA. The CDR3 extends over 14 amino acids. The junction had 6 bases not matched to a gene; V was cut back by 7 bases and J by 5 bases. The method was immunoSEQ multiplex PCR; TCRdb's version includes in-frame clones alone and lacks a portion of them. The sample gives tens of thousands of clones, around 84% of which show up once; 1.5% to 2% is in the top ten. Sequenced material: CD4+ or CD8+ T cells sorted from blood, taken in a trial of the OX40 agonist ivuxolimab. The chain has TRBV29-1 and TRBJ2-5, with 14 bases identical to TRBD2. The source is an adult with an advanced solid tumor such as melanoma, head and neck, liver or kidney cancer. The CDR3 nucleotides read TGCAGCGGACGGACTAGCGGGGGGCCGGAGACCCAGTACTTC. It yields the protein CSGRTSGGPETQYF.